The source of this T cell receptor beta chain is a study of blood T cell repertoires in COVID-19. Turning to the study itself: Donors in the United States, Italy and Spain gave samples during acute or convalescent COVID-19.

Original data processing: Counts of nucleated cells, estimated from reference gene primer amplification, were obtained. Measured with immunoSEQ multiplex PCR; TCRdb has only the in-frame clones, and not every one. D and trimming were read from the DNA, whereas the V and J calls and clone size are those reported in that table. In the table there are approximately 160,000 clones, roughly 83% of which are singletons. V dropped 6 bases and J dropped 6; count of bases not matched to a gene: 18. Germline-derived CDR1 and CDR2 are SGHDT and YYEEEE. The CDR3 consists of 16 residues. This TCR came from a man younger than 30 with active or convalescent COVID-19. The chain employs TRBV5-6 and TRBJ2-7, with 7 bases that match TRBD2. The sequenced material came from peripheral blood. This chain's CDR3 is CASTWGGRSARGEQYF. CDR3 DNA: TGTGCCAGCACCTGGGGGGGGAGATCCGCCCGAGGCGAGCAGTACTTC.